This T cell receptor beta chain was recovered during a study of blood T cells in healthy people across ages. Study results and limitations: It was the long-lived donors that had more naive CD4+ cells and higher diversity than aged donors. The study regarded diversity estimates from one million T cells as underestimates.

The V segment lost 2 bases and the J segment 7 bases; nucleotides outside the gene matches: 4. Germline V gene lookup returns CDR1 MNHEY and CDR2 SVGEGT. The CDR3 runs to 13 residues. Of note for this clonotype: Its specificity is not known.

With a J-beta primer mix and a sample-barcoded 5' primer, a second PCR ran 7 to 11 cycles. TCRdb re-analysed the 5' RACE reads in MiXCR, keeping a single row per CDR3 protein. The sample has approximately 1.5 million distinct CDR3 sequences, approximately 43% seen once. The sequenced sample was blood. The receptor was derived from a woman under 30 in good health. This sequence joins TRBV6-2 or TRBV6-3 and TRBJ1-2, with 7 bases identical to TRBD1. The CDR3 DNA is TGTGCCAGCAGTTACGACAGGGTGACTGGCTACACCTTC. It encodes CASSYDRVTGYTF.